There are many counts of the clone carrying this T cell receptor (beta chain). Its antigen is unidentified. Until they underwent thyroid surgery, no patient had received any treatment. This entry is derived from a study of metastatic and nonmetastatic thyroid tumors. The overall study: Malignant thyroid and benign thyroid patients provided blood and tumor or nodule tissue whose repertoires were compared.

In the study's own analysis: What underpinned the distant-metastasis classifier for papillary thyroid cancer was the set of CDR3 differences across clinicopathological groups. Through MiXCR, TCRdb re-clonotyped the PCR reads. What appears here as the V and J calls and clone size reflects TCRdb's work, not the paper's. In the table there are 34,000 or so clones, around 19% of which are singletons. Regarding the study as a whole: Malignant thyroid tumors reportedly exceeded benign nodules significantly in TCR beta diversity, with the difference appearing in blood and tumor.

Per germline, CDR1 SGHNT and CDR2 YENEEA. V was pared by 5 bases and J by 2 bases, with 6 bases between. This CDR3 has 12 residues. This chain connects TRBV11-3 to TRBJ1-2; D remains unclear. The clonotype comes from a female donor with papillary thyroid cancer or a benign thyroid nodule (not recorded which). Some clones in this sample may be carry-over from other donors' samples. Specimen: blood. This CDR3 is CASSEQNYGYTF. DNA for the CDR3: TGTGCCAGCAGCGAACAGAACTATGGCTACACCTTC.